Reported below is one T cell receptor beta chain. Its cognate antigen is unknown. The sample originates from a study of PD-1 blockade in mismatch repair-deficient tumors. Study overall: Patients had approximately 12 mismatch repair-deficient cancer types, all previously treated and progressing.

TCRdb's copy holds only in-frame clones and misses some; the assay was immunoSEQ multiplex PCR. The table includes 45,000 to 60,000 clones, around four fifths detected once. In germline, CDR1 is SGDLS, CDR2 YYNGEE. V was trimmed by 3 bases and J by 7 bases, leaving 17 bases between them. The CDR3 has 15 amino acids. Broader study findings: Tumor-resident clones, often undetectable pretreatment in blood, expanded then contracted after pembrolizumab.

Every patient had mismatch repair deficiency by PCR or immunohistochemistry. TCRs were sequenced from a few patients responding to pembrolizumab. This chain uses TRBV9 with TRBJ2-1; TRBD1 might be the D (6 bases). This sequence originates from an adult with mismatch repair-deficient cancer. The source material was peripheral blood, sampled 4 weeks after starting pembrolizumab. CDR3 in amino acids: CASSAGWTEGNEQFF. The CDR3 nucleotides are TGTGCCAGCAGCGCCGGATGGACAGAAGGGAATGAGCAGTTCTTC. Full variable domain (outside the CDR3, taken from reference TRBV9 and TRBJ2-1): DSGVTQTPKHLITATGQRVTLRCSPRSGDLSVYWYQQSLDQGLQFLIQYYNGEERAKGNILERFSAQQFPDLHSELNLSSLELGDSALYFCASSAGWTEGNEQFFGPGTRLTVL.